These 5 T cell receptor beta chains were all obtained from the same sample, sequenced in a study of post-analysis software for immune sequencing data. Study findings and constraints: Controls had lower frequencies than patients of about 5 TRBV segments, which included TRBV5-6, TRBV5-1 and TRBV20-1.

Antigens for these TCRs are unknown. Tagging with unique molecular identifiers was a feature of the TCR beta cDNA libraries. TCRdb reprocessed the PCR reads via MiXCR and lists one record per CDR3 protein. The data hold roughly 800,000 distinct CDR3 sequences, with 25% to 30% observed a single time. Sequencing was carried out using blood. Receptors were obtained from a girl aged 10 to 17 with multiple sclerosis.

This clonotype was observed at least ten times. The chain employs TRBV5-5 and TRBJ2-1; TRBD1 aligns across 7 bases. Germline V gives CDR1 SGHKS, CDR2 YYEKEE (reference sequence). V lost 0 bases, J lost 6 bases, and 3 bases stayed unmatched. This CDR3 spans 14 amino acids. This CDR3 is CASSLGQGSNEQFF. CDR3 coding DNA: TGTGCCAGCAGCTTGGGACAGGGTAGCAATGAGCAGTTCTTC.

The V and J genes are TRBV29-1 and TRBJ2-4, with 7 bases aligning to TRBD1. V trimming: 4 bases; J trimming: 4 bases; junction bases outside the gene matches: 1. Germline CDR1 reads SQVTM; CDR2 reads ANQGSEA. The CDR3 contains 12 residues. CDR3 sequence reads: CSVVQGKNIQYF. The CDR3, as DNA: TGCAGCGTTGTACAGGGGAAAAACATTCAGTACTTC.

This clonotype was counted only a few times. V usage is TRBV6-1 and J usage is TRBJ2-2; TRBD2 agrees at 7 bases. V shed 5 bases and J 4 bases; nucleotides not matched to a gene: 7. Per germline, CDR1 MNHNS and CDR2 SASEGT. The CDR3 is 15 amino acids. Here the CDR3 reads CASSRRREGTGELFF. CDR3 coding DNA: TGTGCCAGCAGTCGGAGGAGGGAGGGCACCGGGGAGCTGTTTTTT.

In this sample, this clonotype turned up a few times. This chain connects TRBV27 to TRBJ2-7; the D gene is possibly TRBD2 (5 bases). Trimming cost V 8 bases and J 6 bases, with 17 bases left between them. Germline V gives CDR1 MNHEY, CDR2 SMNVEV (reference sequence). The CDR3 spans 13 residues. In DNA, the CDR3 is TGTGCCAGCCGAGAGTCGGGGTCCCGCGAGCAGTACTTC. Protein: CASRESGSREQYF.

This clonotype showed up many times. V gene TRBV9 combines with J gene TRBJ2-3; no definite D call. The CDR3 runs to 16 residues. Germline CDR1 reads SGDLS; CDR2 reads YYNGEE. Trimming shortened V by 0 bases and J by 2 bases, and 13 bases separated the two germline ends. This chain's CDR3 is CASSVAWRQLTDTQYF. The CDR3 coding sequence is TGTGCCAGCAGCGTAGCTTGGCGGCAACTCACAGATACGCAGTATTTT.